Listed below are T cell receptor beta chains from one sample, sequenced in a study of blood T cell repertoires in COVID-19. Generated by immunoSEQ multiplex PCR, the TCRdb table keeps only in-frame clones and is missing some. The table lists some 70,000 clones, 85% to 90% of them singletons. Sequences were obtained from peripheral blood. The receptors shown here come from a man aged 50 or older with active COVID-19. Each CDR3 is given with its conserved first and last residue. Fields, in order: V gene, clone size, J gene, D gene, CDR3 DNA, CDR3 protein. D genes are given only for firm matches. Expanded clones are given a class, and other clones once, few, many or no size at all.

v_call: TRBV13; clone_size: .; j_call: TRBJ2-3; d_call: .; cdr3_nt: TGTGCCAGCAGCTTAGTGAGAGATACGCAGTATTTT; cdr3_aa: CASSLVRDTQYF
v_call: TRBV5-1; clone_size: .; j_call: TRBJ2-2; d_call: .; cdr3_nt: TGCGCCAGCAGCTTGGAGCTCCCCTCGAACACCGGGGAGCTGTTTTTT; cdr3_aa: CASSLELPSNTGELFF
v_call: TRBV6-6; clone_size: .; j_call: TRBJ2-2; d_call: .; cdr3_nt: TGTGCCAGCAGTTCACCCCAGGCCAGGGAGCTGTTTTTT; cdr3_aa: CASSSPQARELFF
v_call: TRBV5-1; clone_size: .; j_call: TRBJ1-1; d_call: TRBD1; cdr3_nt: TGCGCCAGCAGCTATGGGACAGGGGGCGCGTTCTGGGAAGCTTTCTTT; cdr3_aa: CASSYGTGGAFWEAFF
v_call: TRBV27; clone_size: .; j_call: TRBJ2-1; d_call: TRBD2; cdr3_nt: TGTGCCAGCAGGCCTCAGCGGGGGGGCGACTCTGAGCAGTTCTTC; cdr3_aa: CASRPQRGGDSEQFF
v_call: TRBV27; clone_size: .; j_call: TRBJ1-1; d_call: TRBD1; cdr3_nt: TGTGCCAGCAGTCCGACAGGGGCCACTGAAGCTTTCTTT; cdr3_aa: CASSPTGATEAFF
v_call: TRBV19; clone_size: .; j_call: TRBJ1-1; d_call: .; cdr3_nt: TGTGCCAGTAGCCAGGCGGGCATGTGGGACACTGAAGCTTTCTTT; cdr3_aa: CASSQAGMWDTEAFF
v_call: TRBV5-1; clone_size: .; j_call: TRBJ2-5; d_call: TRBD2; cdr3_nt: TGCGCCAGCAGCCGAGGACTAGCGGGCCAAATGCAAGAGACCCAGTACTTC; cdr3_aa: CASSRGLAGQMQETQYF
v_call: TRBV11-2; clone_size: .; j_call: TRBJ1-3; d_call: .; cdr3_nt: TGTGCCAGCAGTACAGGGCTTGGAAACACCATATATTTT; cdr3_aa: CASSTGLGNTIYF
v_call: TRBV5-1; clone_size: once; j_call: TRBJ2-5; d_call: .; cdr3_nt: TGCGCCAGCAGCTTGGCGGGAAAGACCCAGTACTTC; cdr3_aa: CASSLAGKTQYF
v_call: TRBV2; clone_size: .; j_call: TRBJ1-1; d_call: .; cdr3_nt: TGTGCCAGCAGATGGACAGTACAGAACACTGAAGCTTTCTTT; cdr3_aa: CASRWTVQNTEAFF
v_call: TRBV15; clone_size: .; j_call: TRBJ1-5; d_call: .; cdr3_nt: TGTGCCACCAGCAGACCTGAACCGGGGCCCCAGCATTTT; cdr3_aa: CATSRPEPGPQHF
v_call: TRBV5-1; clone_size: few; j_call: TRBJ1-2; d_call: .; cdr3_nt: TGCGCCAGCAGCACGATAGGGGGTAACTATGGCTACACCTTC; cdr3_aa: CASSTIGGNYGYTF
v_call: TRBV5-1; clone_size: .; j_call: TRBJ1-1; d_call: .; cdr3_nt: TGCGCCAGCAGCTTGCAGGGTAGGAACACTGAAGCTTTCTTT; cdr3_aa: CASSLQGRNTEAFF
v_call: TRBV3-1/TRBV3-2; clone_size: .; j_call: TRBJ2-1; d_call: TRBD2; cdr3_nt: TGTGCCAGCAGCCATCTGGCTAGCGGGGGGTGGCAGTTCTTC; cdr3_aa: CASSHLASGGWQFF
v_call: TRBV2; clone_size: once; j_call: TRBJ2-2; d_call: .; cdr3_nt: TGTGCCAGCAGTTACAGGGAAGAGACCGGGGAGCTGTTTTTT; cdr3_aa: CASSYREETGELFF
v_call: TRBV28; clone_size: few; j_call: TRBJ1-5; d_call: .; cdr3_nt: TGTGCCAGCAGTTTAGCCCCGGTCAGCGGCAATCAGCCCCAGCATTTT; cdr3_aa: CASSLAPVSGNQPQHF
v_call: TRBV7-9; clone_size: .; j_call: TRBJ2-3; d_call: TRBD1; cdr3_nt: TGTGCCAGCAGCTTAGCTCCCCAGACAGGGGGGACAGATACGCAGTATTTT; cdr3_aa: CASSLAPQTGGTDTQYF
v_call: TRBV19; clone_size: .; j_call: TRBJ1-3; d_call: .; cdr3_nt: TGTGCCAGTACCCACCCGGCGGGATCTGGAAACACCATATATTTT; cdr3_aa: CASTHPAGSGNTIYF
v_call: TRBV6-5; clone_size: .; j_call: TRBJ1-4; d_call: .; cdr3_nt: TGTGCCAGCAGGGCCAGGGGCTCTCCAGGAGAAAAACTGTTTTTT; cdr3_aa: CASRARGSPGEKLFF
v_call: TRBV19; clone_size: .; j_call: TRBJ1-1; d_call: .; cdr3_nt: TGTGCCAGTACTGGGACTCCTAACACTGAAGCTTTCTTT; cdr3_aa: CASTGTPNTEAFF
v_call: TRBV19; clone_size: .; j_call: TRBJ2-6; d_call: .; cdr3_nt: TGTGCCAGTAGTGAAACAGGGTCCGGGGCCAACGTCCTGACTTTC; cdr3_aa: CASSETGSGANVLTF
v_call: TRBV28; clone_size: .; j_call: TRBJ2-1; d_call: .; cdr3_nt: TGTGCCAGCGCTTCCGGTCCCCTTTACAATGAGCAGTTCTTC; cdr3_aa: CASASGPLYNEQFF
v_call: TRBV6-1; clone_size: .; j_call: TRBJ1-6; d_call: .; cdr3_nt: TGTGCCAGCAGTGATCAGGGCTCTTCTAATTCACCCCTCCACTTT; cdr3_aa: CASSDQGSSNSPLHF
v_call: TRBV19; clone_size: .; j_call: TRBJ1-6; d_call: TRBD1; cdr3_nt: TGTGCCTCCAGGGACAGAGTTAATTCACCCCTCCACTTT; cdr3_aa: CASRDRVNSPLHF
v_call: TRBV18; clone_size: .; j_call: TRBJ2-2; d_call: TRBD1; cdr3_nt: TGTGCCAGCTCACGGGCAGGGGGCGACACCGGGGAGCTGTTTTTT; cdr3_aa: CASSRAGGDTGELFF
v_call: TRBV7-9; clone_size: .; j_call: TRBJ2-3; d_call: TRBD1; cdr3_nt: TGTGCCAGCAGCTTGAGACAGGGCACCACAGATACGCAGTATTTT; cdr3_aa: CASSLRQGTTDTQYF
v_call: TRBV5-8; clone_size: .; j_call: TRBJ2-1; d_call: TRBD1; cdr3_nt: TGTGCCAGCAGCGAACAGGGGTATGAGCAGTTCTTC; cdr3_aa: CASSEQGYEQFF
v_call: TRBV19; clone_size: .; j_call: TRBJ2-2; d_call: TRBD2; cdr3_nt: TGTGCCAGTAGTACGCCGGGACTACACACCGGGGAGCTGTTTTTT; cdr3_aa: CASSTPGLHTGELFF
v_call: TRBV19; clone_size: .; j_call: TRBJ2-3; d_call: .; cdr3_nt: TGTGCCAGTAGTATTCGGCGGTCCACAGATACGCAGTATTTT; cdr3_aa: CASSIRRSTDTQYF
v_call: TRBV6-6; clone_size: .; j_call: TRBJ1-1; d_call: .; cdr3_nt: TGTGCCAGCAGTTACCCGGAGGGGAACACTGAAGCTTTCTTT; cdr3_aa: CASSYPEGNTEAFF
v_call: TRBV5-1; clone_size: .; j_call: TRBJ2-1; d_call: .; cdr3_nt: TGCGCCAGCAGCTTGGACGGCGGAAACAATGAGCAGTTCTTC; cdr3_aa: CASSLDGGNNEQFF
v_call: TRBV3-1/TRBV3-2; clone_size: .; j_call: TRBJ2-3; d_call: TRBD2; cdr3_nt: TGTGCCAGCAGCCTCATAGCGGGGGGGCCCAGAGATACGCAGTATTTT; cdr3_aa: CASSLIAGGPRDTQYF
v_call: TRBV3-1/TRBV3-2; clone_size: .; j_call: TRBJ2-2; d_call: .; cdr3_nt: TGTGCCAGCAGATACAGGCTGAACACCGGGGAGCTGTTTTTT; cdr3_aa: CASRYRLNTGELFF
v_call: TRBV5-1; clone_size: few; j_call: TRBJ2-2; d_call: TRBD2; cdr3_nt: TGCGCCAGCAGCTTGGGGGGACTAGCGGGCGGGTACACCGGGGAGCTGTTTTTT; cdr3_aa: CASSLGGLAGGYTGELFF
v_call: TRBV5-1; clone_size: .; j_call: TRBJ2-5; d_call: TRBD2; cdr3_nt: TGCGCCACCAACGGTGGGGAGGGTGGTGAGACCCAGTACTTC; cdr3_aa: CATNGGEGGETQYF
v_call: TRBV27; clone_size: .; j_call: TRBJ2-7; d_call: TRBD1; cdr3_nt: TGTGCCAGCAGTCCACAGGGGGCCTTGATCTTCGAGCAGTACTTC; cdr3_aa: CASSPQGALIFEQYF
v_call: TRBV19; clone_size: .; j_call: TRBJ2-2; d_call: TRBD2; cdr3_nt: TGTGCCAGTAGTACCGATCGGACTAGCGGGATACTCACCGGGGAGCTGTTTTTT; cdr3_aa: CASSTDRTSGILTGELFF
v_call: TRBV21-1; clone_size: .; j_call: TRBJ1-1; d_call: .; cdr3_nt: TGTGCCAGCAGCACTCCGAACACTGAAGCTTTCTTT; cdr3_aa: CASSTPNTEAFF
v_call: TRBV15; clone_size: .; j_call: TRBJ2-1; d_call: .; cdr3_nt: TGTGCCACCAGCACTGGAGAAGGCAATGAGCAGTTCTTC; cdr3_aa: CATSTGEGNEQFF